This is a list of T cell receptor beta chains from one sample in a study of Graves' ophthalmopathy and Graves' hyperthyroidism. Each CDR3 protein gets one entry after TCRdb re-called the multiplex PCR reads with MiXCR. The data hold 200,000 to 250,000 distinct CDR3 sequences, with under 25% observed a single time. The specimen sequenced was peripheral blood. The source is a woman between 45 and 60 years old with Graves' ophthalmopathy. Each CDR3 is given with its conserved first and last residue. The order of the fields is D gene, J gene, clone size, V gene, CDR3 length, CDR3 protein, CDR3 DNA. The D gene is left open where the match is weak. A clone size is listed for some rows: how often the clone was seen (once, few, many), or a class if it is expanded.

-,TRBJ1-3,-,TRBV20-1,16,CSARILGGSMGNTIYF,TGCAGTGCTAGGATTCTGGGGGGGTCTATGGGAAACACCATATATTTT
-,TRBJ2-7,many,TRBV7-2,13,CASSAGLADPWYF,TGTGCCAGCAGCGCGGGCCTGGCCGACCCTTGGTACTTC
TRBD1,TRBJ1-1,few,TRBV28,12,CASQGVNTEAFF,TGTGCCAGTCAGGGGGTGAACACTGAAGCTTTCTTT
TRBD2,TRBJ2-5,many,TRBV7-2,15,CASSTTSGSQETQYF,TGTGCCAGCAGCACCACTAGCGGTTCACAAGAGACCCAGTACTTC
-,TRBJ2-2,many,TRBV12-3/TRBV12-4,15,CASSSRAANTGELFF,TGTGCCAGCAGTAGCCGGGCCGCGAACACCGGGGAGCTGTTTTTT
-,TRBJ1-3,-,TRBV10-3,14,CALRGVGSGNTISF,-
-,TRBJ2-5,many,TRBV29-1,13,CSVGGPQRETQYF,TGCAGCGTCGGTGGACCGCAGCGGGAGACCCAGTACTTC
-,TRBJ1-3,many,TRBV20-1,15,CSALDVIRGGNTIYF,TGCAGTGCTCTGGATGTCATACGAGGGGGAAACACCATATATTTT
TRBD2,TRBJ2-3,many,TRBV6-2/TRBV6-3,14,CASRVAGSTDTQYF,TGTGCCAGCAGGGTAGCGGGGAGCACAGATACGCAGTATTTT
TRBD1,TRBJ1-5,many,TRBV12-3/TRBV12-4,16,CASSFRTGVENQPQHF,TGTGCCAGCAGTTTCAGGACAGGGGTTGAGAATCAGCCCCAGCATTTT
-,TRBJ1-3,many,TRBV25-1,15,CASSPKGDSGNTIYF,TGTGCCAGCAGTCCCAAGGGGGACTCTGGAAACACCATATATTTT